The 20 T cell receptor beta chains below all came from one sample that was sequenced in a study of CD8 T cells in ankylosing spondylitis. One entry per CDR3 protein, called by TCRdb with MiXCR from the 5' RACE reads. The sample carries fewer than 180,000 distinct CDR3 sequences, roughly 44% recorded once. Sequencing used synovial fluid, either unsorted or a sorted T cell fraction (not recorded which). These TCRs come from a male donor with ankylosing spondylitis.

CDR3 sequence (DNA): TGTGCCGGCGGGACAGGGGAGAGCAATGAGCAGTTCTTC. The encoded protein is CAGGTGESNEQFF. The chain links TRBV6-1 to TRBJ2-1, with 10 bases aligning to TRBD1. The CDR3 consists of 13 residues. The ends lost 11 bases at V and 6 bases at J; junction bases unmatched: 7. Per the germline V gene, CDR1 is MNHNS and CDR2 is SASEGT.

V and J are TRBV6-6 and TRBJ2-1; no definite D call. Trimming removed 6 bases at V and 8 bases at J, with 5 bases between. The CDR3 is made up of 10 amino acids. CDR1 and CDR2 from the germline V gene are MNHNY and SVGAGI (reference sequence). CDR3 coding DNA: TGTGCCAGCAGGGATGATGAGCAGTTCTTC. Translation: CASRDDEQFF.

The chain carries TRBV20-1 and TRBJ1-2; TRBD1 matches at 7 bases. The V segment lost 5 bases and the J segment 4 bases; nucleotides outside the gene matches: 10. Germline values: CDR1 DFQATT, CDR2 SNEGSKA (reference sequence). This CDR3 region has 14 residues. This CDR3 reads CSAEGGQEGYGYTF. The CDR3 nucleotides are TGCAGTGCTGAAGGTGGACAGGAGGGCTATGGCTACACCTTC.

The V and J genes are TRBV7-3 and TRBJ2-1; D is undetermined. Germline V lookup: CDR1 SGHTA, CDR2 FQGTGA. The length of the CDR3 is 14 residues. V was pared by 1 base and J by 6 bases, with 10 bases between. In DNA, the CDR3 is TGTGCCAGCAGCTTAAACCCACACAGCAATGAGCAGTTCTTC. It translates to CASSLNPHSNEQFF.

V and J are TRBV4-2 and TRBJ1-1; D remains unclear. Germline CDR1 reads LGHNA; CDR2 reads YNFKEQ. The CDR3 has 12 residues. V was cut by 0 bases and J by 7 bases, with 6 bases left in between. CDR3 protein: CASSQDPDEAFF. DNA of the CDR3: TGTGCCAGCAGCCAAGATCCCGATGAAGCTTTCTTT.

This clonotype has just one count. The DNA for the CDR3 is TGTGCCAGCAGCTTCTATAAAGGACTAGCGGGACCCTTTTACAATGAGCAGTTCTTC. Protein sequence: CASSFYKGLAGPFYNEQFF. This chain connects TRBV11-2 to TRBJ2-1; 12 positions match TRBD2. The CDR3 contains 19 residues. The germline gives CDR1 SGHAT, CDR2 FQNNGV. The trim removed 3 bases at V and 4 bases at J, leaving 13 bases unmatched. Full variable domain (missing parts from reference TRBV11-2 and TRBJ2-1): EAGVAQSPRYKIIEKRQSVAFWCNPISGHATLYWYQQILGQGPKLLIQFQNNGVVDDSQLPKDRFSAERLKGVDSTLKIQPAKLEDSAVYLCASSFYKGLAGPFYNEQFFGPGTRLTVL.

In this sample, this clonotype turned up many times. The J gene is TRBJ2-4, the V gene TRBV7-9, with D possibly matching TRBD1 (5 bases). The CDR3 loop spans 14 amino acids. Germline V CDR1 and CDR2: SEHNR, FQNEAQ (reference sequence). V shed 2 bases and J shed 5 bases, with 10 bases lying between them. This CDR3 reads CASSLSVGENIQYF. CDR3 DNA: TGTGCCAGCAGCTTATCGGTAGGGGAAAACATTCAGTACTTC.

The CDR3 loop reads CASSFWTGASSGNTIYF. The CDR3 DNA follows: TGCGCCAGCAGCTTCTGGACAGGGGCGAGCTCTGGAAACACCATATATTTT. The chain recombines TRBV5-1 with TRBJ1-3; 9 nucleotides align to TRBD1. There are 17 residues in the CDR3. Germline-derived CDR1 and CDR2 are SGHRS and YFSETQ. J lost 0 bases, V lost 2 bases, and 6 bases had no gene match. The whole variable domain, filled in from reference TRBV5-1 and TRBJ1-3, reads KAGVTQTPRYLIKTRGQQVTLSCSPISGHRSVSWYQQTPGQGLQFLFEYFSETQRNKGNFPGRFSGRQFSNSRSEMNVSTLELGDSALYLCASSFWTGASSGNTIYFGEGSWLTVV.

This clonotype was observed a single time. The chain links TRBV15 to TRBJ2-3, with 7 nucleotides matching TRBD1. Per germline, CDR1 LNHNV and CDR2 YYDKDF (reference sequence). The V gene end was trimmed by 5 bases and the J gene end by 3 bases; junction bases not matched to a gene: 8. The CDR3 runs 15 residues. The CDR3: CATSRGQDATDTQYF. The DNA of the CDR3 is TGTGCCACCAGCCGCGGACAGGACGCTACAGATACGCAGTATTTT. The entire variable domain, with the rest obtained from reference TRBV15 and TRBJ2-3, is as follows: DAMVIQNPRYQVTQFGKPVTLSCSQTLNHNVMYWYQQKSSQAPKLLFHYYDKDFNNEADTPDNFQSRRPNTSFCFLDIRSPGLGDTAMYLCATSRGQDATDTQYFGPGTRLTVL.

The gene calls are TRBV24-1 and TRBJ1-1, with 9 bases matching TRBD1. J lost 3 bases, V lost 9 bases, and 10 bases had no gene match. This CDR3 is 15 amino acids long. From germline, CDR1 is KGHDR and CDR2 SFDVKD. For the CDR3, the DNA is TGTGCCACCCGTGGGACAGGGAGAGGGTACACTGAAGCTTTCTTT. It specifies CATRGTGRGYTEAFF.

The CDR3 bases are TGTGCCAGCAAAGGGACAGGCTCCTATGGCTACACCTTC. This gives the protein CASKGTGSYGYTF. The chain uses TRBV13 and TRBJ1-2, with 8 bases lining up with TRBD1. V shed 7 bases, J shed 4 bases, and the junction held 5 bases outside the gene matches. The germline V gene encodes CDR1 PRHDT and CDR2 FYEKMQ (reference sequence). This CDR3 is built from 13 residues.

The V gene is TRBV20-1, the J gene TRBJ2-3; D gene unclear. Germline CDR1 and CDR2: DFQATT and SNEGSKA (reference sequence). The CDR3 runs to 9 residues. V lost 5 bases and J lost 4, with 1 base in between. DNA of the CDR3: TGCAGTGCTTCAGATACGCAGTATTTT. Protein: CSASDTQYF.

This chain joins TRBV18 and TRBJ2-7; TRBD2 matches at 10 bases. V lost 6 bases and J lost 1; bases outside the gene matches: 9. Germline CDR1 KGHSH, CDR2 LQKENI. The CDR3 has 16 residues. CDR3 amino acids: CASSALLAGVSYEQYF. The CDR3 nucleotides read TGTGCCAGCTCGGCTCTCCTAGCGGGGGTTTCCTACGAGCAGTACTTC.

The chain employs TRBV4-3 and TRBJ2-3; the match to TRBD2 covers 9 bases. J was trimmed by 3 bases and V by 0 bases; bases with no gene match: 4. The CDR3 totals 16 residues. Germline CDR1 is LGHNA and CDR2 is YSLEER. The CDR3 loop is CASSQEWREGTDTQYF. The CDR3 DNA follows: TGCGCCAGCAGCCAAGAATGGCGGGAGGGTACAGATACGCAGTATTTT.

Concerning this clonotype itself: At one boundary the junction diverges from the germline segment, which might be a read error. The V gene is TRBV7-2, the J gene TRBJ2-3; possible D gene TRBD2, 6 bases. Germline values: CDR1 SGHTA, CDR2 FQGNSA. The CDR3 is 17 residues long. The CDR3 sequence is CANSRISQRVLTDTQYF. CDR3 nucleotides: TGTGCCAACAGCCGCATTAGCCAGCGGGTACTCACAGATACGCAGTATTTT.

V usage is TRBV29-1 and J usage is TRBJ2-7; TRBD1 matches 8 bases. The V and J ends lost 2 bases and 2 bases, in that order; junction bases with no gene match: 11. CDR1 and CDR2 (germline): SQVTM, ANQGSEA. This CDR3 is built from 16 residues. The CDR3 sequence is CSVEYAGQGIPYEQYF. CDR3 DNA: TGCAGCGTTGAATACGCCGGACAGGGTATTCCCTACGAGCAGTACTTC.

The gene calls are TRBV2 and TRBJ2-1; D is unresolved. Looked up from germline, CDR1 is SNHLY and CDR2 is FYNNEI. The CDR3 has 11 amino acids. Between the trimmed V and J ends, which lost 4 bases and 11 bases, there was a span of 9 bases. Here the CDR3 reads CASSAPGKQFF. DNA for the CDR3: TGTGCCAGCAGTGCGCCGGGCAAGCAGTTCTTC.

The V and J genes are TRBV10-3 and TRBJ2-7; 9 bases map to TRBD2. The ends lost 3 bases at V and 1 base at J; junction bases unmatched: 7. The germline V gene encodes CDR1 ENHRY and CDR2 SYGVKD. The CDR3 sequence is 16 residues long. The CDR3 is CAISDQREVPSYEQYF. CDR3 nucleotide sequence: TGTGCCATCAGTGACCAGCGGGAGGTCCCGTCCTACGAGCAGTACTTC.

J is TRBJ2-3 and V is TRBV7-3; 7 bases fit TRBD2. This CDR3 is built from 15 residues. With V trimmed by 3 bases and J by 1 base, 4 bases remained unmatched. CDR1 and CDR2 (germline): SGHTA, FQGTGA. CDR3 in DNA: TGTGCCAGCAGCTTTGGGGGAGGGGGCACAGATACGCAGTATTTT. Translating it yields CASSFGGGGTDTQYF.

CDR3 nucleotides: TGTGCCAGCAGTTTTAGGCTCGCAGATACGCAGTATTTT. Protein sequence: CASSFRLADTQYF. The rearrangement joins TRBV27 to TRBJ2-3; no clear D gene. This CDR3 region has 13 residues. Trimming cost V 3 bases and J 4 bases, with 8 bases left between them. CDR1 is MNHEY and CDR2 is SMNVEV in the germline V gene (reference sequence).